This TCR beta chain originates from a study of regulatory T cells in long-lasting Graves disease. Study summary: The term persistent Graves' disease signified upward of 5 years on antithyroid drugs with positive TSH receptor antibodies. The study, taken as a whole, reports: There were preferences for TRBV28, TRBJ1-2 and TRBJ2-5 in persistent disease. Reduced TCR diversity was observed in persistent Graves' patients versus newly diagnosed patients.

The CDR3 totals 15 residues. V was pared by 3 bases and J by 2 bases, with 14 bases between. Germline CDR1 is LNHDA and CDR2 is SQIVND (reference sequence). Sample time point: persistent/refractory GD, antithyroid drugs over 5 years with positive TRAb. TCR sequences were obtained from RNA taken from PBMCs. Details on this clonotype: Its target is unknown.

CDR3 regions were amplified by Arm-PCR using iRepertoire HTBI primers to build TCR beta libraries. Source study methods: Among the samples, 60 to 75 TRBV and about 15 TRBJ segments were identified. TCRdb recomputed calls from the multiplex PCR reads with MiXCR, one row per CDR3 protein. These V and J calls originate from TCRdb's pipeline instead of the authors' own analysis. The sample consists of about 470,000 distinct CDR3 sequences, roughly 20% of them appearing once. This TCR derives from a female donor with Graves disease. The rearrangement uses TRBV19 and TRBJ2-7, with D perhaps matching TRBD2 (6 bases). Specimen: peripheral blood mononuclear cells (PBMCs), collected when the disease was refractory, from a patient treated with antithyroid drugs. The CDR3 bases are TGTGCCAGTAGTATCGGCCTAGCGTACACCTACGAGCAGTACTTC. Encoded protein: CASSIGLAYTYEQYF.